Below are 25 T cell receptor beta chains sequenced from a single sample in a study of CD8 T cells in ankylosing spondylitis. TCRdb fed the 5' RACE reads into MiXCR, producing one record per CDR3 protein. The profile shows 240,000 or so distinct CDR3 sequences, roughly 10% of them singletons. Material for sequencing was blood, either unsorted or a sorted T cell fraction (not recorded which). These receptors originate from a male donor with ankylosing spondylitis or in good health (not recorded which).

This clonotype has ten or more counts. The chain combines TRBV12-3 or TRBV12-4 with TRBJ2-3; 7 positions match TRBD2. V shed 5 bases and J 2 bases; nucleotides not matched to a gene: 13. This CDR3 region has 17 residues. CDR3 sequence: CASSPFLGAGFTDTQYF. CDR3 bases: TGTGCCAGCAGTCCCTTTTTGGGAGCGGGGTTCACAGATACGCAGTATTTT.

As concerns this clonotype: At one of its ends the junction is not consistent with the germline gene, which may arise from a read error. The genes are TRBV3-1 and TRBJ1-1, with unresolved D. This CDR3 spans 14 amino acids. Germline lookup yields CDR1 LGHDT and CDR2 YNNKEL (reference sequence). CDR3 DNA sequence: TGTGCCACCAGCCCGAACACGTGGGGTTCTGAAGCTTTCTTT. Its translation is CATSPNTWGSEAFF.

This clonotype has ten or more counts. V gene TRBV20-1 combines with J gene TRBJ2-3; TRBD2 is a possible D gene (5 bases). Germline loops: CDR1 DFQATT, CDR2 SNEGSKA (reference sequence). V was shortened by 6 bases and J by 4 bases, with 14 bases between the two germline ends. There are 13 residues in the CDR3. The CDR3 reads CSAERVLADTQYF. The CDR3 DNA is TGCAGTGCCGAGAGGGTACTCGCAGATACGCAGTATTTT.

This clonotype came up a few times. The gene calls are TRBV12-3 or TRBV12-4 and TRBJ2-1; 7 bases match TRBD1. The CDR3 consists of 15 residues. The V and J ends lost 6 bases and 8 bases, in that order; junction bases with no gene match: 13. The CDR3: CASSWGRQGRDEQFF. Written as DNA, the CDR3 is TGTGCCAGCAGCTGGGGACGACAGGGTAGGGATGAGCAGTTCTTC.

This clonotype has a count of ten or more. The chain couples TRBV21-1 to TRBJ2-2; the table's D call of TRBD1 was not tested on the DNA. TRBV21-1 is an annotated pseudogene. The CDR3 loop spans 15 amino acids. CDR3 nucleotide sequence: TGTGCCAGCATTCCGGGGGACACGAACACCGGGGAGCTGTTTTTT. Its translation: CASIPGDTNTGELFF.

This clonotype was observed many times. The V gene is TRBV25-1, the J gene TRBJ2-3; D is ambiguous. The CDR3 has 10 amino acids. Germline V CDR1 and CDR2: MGHDK, SYGVNS. V was pared by 3 bases and J by 7 bases, with 2 bases between. The CDR3 reads CASSDHTQYF. DNA for the CDR3: TGTGCCAGCAGTGACCATACGCAGTATTTT.

This clonotype was seen repeatedly, ten times or more. The genes are TRBV20-1 and TRBJ2-1, with 9 positions matching TRBD2. Germline values: CDR1 DFQATT, CDR2 SNEGSKA (reference sequence). With 0 bases clipped from V and 2 bases from J, the junction kept 5 bases outside the gene matches. The CDR3 contains 16 residues. The CDR3 nucleotides read TGCAGTGCTAGAGATTTCGGCGGGGGGGCCTACAATGAGCAGTTCTTC. The encoded protein is CSARDFGGGAYNEQFF.

This clonotype occurred many times. The rearrangement uses TRBV10-3 and TRBJ2-1; TRBD2 is a possible D gene (6 bases). The V end lost 7 bases, the J end lost 6 bases, and 13 bases lay between the germline ends. CDR1 is ENHRY, CDR2 SYGVKD, per germline. CDR3 size: 13 residues. The CDR3 sequence is CAITGERRNEQFF. CDR3 nucleotides: TGTGCCATCACGGGGGAGAGGCGCAATGAGCAGTTCTTC.

This clonotype has at least ten counts. V usage is TRBV5-1 and J usage is TRBJ2-7; a possible D gene is TRBD2 (7 bases). CDR1 and CDR2 from the germline V gene are SGHRS and YFSETQ. The CDR3 length is 18 residues. V lost 4 bases and J lost 5, with 28 bases in between. CDR3 protein: CASSRTNPASGKGDEQYF. The CDR3 DNA sequence: TGCGCCAGCAGCCGGACGAATCCTGCGAGCGGGAAGGGGGACGAGCAGTACTTC.

This clonotype occurred a few times. The rearrangement uses TRBV5-5 and TRBJ2-1; D is possibly TRBD2 (5 bases). The V gene's germline CDR1 is SGHKS and CDR2 YYEKEE (reference sequence). V lost 1 base and J 9 bases, leaving 8 bases between the germline ends. There are 12 residues in the CDR3. The CDR3 nucleotides are TGTGCCAGCAGCTTGTTGAGCGGTGAGCAGTTCTTC. It translates to CASSLLSGEQFF.

This clonotype was recorded a few times. J is TRBJ2-3 and V is TRBV7-9; 8 bases are shared with TRBD2. Per the germline V gene, CDR1 is SEHNR and CDR2 is FQNEAQ (reference sequence). Germline trimming cut 8 bases from V and 5 bases from J; bases unmatched to any gene: 12. The CDR3 sequence is 15 residues long. CDR3 in DNA: TGTGCCAGCCGACGGGGCGGGGGGCCACAAGATACGCAGTATTTT. As protein: CASRRGGGPQDTQYF.

This clonotype was counted ten times or more. The chain joins TRBV28 to TRBJ2-2, with D unclear. The germline V gene has CDR1 MDHEN and CDR2 SYDVKM. This CDR3 is built from 14 residues. Trimming pared 5 bases from V and 0 bases from J, leaving 7 bases between. In DNA, the CDR3 is TGTGCCAGCAGTAGGGCTACGAACACCGGGGAGCTGTTTTTT. Translated, it gives CASSRATNTGELFF.

On this clonotype: A much larger clone sits a single nucleotide away, making a read error possible. The chain joins TRBV6-1 to TRBJ2-3, with 7 positions matching TRBD1. This CDR3 has 15 amino acids. The V gene's germline CDR1 is MNHNS and CDR2 SASEGT. The CDR3 coding sequence is TGTGACAGCAGTGAATCCGGGACAGACACAGATACGCAGTATTTT. It translates to CDSSESGTDTDTQYF.

Many counts were recorded for this clonotype. Written as DNA, the CDR3 is TGTGCCAGCAGCTCCCTGACAGGGATATACAATGAGCAGTTCTTC. This gives the protein CASSSLTGIYNEQFF. The rearrangement links TRBV11-2 to TRBJ2-1; 7 bases agree with TRBD1. The CDR3 totals 15 residues. V gave up 4 bases and J gave up 4 bases; unmatched junction bases: 7. CDR1 is SGHAT, CDR2 FQNNGV, per germline.

This clonotype has only a few counts. V gene TRBV7-3 combines with J gene TRBJ1-2, with D perhaps matching TRBD1 (6 bases). The CDR3 runs to 14 residues. CDR1 and CDR2 (germline): SGHTA, FQGTGA. V shed 0 bases and J shed 6 bases, with 11 bases lying between them. DNA for the CDR3: TGTGCCAGCAGCTTAACGGGCAGGGGAAATGGCTACACCTTC. Translating it yields CASSLTGRGNGYTF.

The sample holds many counts of this clonotype. This chain joins TRBV5-1 and TRBJ2-5; TRBD2 is a possible D gene (6 bases). The CDR3 runs 14 residues. V shed 1 base and J shed 5 bases, with 12 bases lying between them. Germline V gene lookup returns CDR1 SGHRS and CDR2 YFSETQ. The CDR3, as DNA: TGCGCCAGCAGCTTGAATACCGGGGGTGAGACCCAGTACTTC. It is translated as CASSLNTGGETQYF.

This clonotype was seen at least ten times. The CDR3 coding sequence is TGTGCCAGCAGTGTCGACCCAAGATCTAGCACAGATACGCAGTATTTT. As protein: CASSVDPRSSTDTQYF. V gene TRBV6-1 combines with J gene TRBJ2-3, with D uncertain. Trimming shortened V by 4 bases and J by 0 bases, and 14 bases separated the two germline ends. The germline gives CDR1 MNHNS, CDR2 SASEGT. This CDR3 region has 16 residues.

This clonotype was observed at least ten times. The chain joins TRBV12-3 or TRBV12-4 to TRBJ1-1; no definite D call. V shed 0 bases and J shed 5 bases, with 10 bases lying between them. The CDR3 loop spans 14 amino acids. This CDR3 reads CASSLASSRTEAFF. CDR3 in DNA: TGTGCCAGCAGTTTAGCGTCGTCACGGACTGAAGCTTTCTTT.

This clonotype came up many times. The CDR3 DNA sequence: TGCAGTGCTAGAGAGATGGGGGACGAGCAGTACTTC. This gives the protein CSAREMGDEQYF. The chain carries TRBV20-1 and TRBJ2-7; D possibly matches TRBD1 or TRBD2 (5 bases each). CDR1 and CDR2 (germline): DFQATT, SNEGSKA (reference sequence). Trimming removed 0 bases from V and 5 bases from J, with 8 bases in between. This CDR3 comprises 12 residues.

This clonotype was found a few times. The chain recombines TRBV12-3 or TRBV12-4 with TRBJ2-3; D gene ambiguous. Trimming removed 3 bases at V and 5 bases at J, with 6 bases between. This CDR3 spans 12 amino acids. CDR3 region: CASSFYGDTQYF. CDR3 nucleotide sequence: TGTGCCAGCAGTTTTTATGGAGATACGCAGTATTTT.

This clonotype appeared a few times. J is TRBJ2-5 and V is TRBV25-1; D possibly matches TRBD1 or TRBD2 (5 bases each). The V and J ends lost 5 bases and 1 base respectively, with 14 bases between them. Germline CDR1 reads MGHDK; CDR2 reads SYGVNS. The CDR3 runs 15 residues. The CDR3 sequence is CASSQGKGSQETQYF. The CDR3 DNA reads TGTGCCAGCAGTCAAGGGAAGGGGAGCCAAGAGACCCAGTACTTC.

This clonotype came up a few times. V usage is TRBV7-7 and J usage is TRBJ2-3; 7 bases line up with TRBD1. Germline CDR1 reads SSHAT; CDR2 reads FNYEAQ (reference sequence). V gave up 5 bases and J gave up 6 bases; unmatched junction bases: 8. CDR3 length equals 14 residues. The CDR3 here is CASSPTGTGDTQYF. CDR3 DNA: TGTGCCAGCAGCCCGACAGGGACGGGGGATACGCAGTATTTT.

Ten or more counts support this clonotype. The chain is built from TRBV12-3 or TRBV12-4 and TRBJ2-1; D tentatively fits TRBD1 or TRBD2 (5 bases each). Trimming took 5 bases from V and 10 from J, leaving 12 bases between them. The CDR3 sequence is 12 residues long. CDR3 loop: CASSGGAREQFF. The CDR3 coding sequence is TGTGCCAGCAGTGGGGGAGCGCGAGAGCAGTTCTTC.

This clonotype was counted ten times or more. This chain connects TRBV9 to TRBJ2-2; perhaps TRBD2 as D (6 bases). The V end lost 3 bases, the J end lost 8 bases, and 11 bases lay between the germline ends. The CDR3 loop spans 13 amino acids. Germline lookup yields CDR1 SGDLS and CDR2 YYNGEE. This CDR3 reads CASSAGLLGELFF. CDR3 in DNA: TGTGCCAGCAGCGCGGGACTCCTAGGGGAGCTGTTTTTT.

This clonotype was seen repeatedly, ten times or more. The rearrangement uses TRBV20-1 and TRBJ2-1; TRBD1 matches at 11 bases. The CDR3 runs 15 residues. Trimming removed 2 bases from V and 4 bases from J; junction bases left unmatched: 4. Germline V gives CDR1 DFQATT, CDR2 SNEGSKA (reference sequence). In nucleotides, the CDR3 is TGCAGTGCTAGATCGGGACAGGGGGTTTACAATGAGCAGTTCTTC. This sequence encodes CSARSGQGVYNEQFF.